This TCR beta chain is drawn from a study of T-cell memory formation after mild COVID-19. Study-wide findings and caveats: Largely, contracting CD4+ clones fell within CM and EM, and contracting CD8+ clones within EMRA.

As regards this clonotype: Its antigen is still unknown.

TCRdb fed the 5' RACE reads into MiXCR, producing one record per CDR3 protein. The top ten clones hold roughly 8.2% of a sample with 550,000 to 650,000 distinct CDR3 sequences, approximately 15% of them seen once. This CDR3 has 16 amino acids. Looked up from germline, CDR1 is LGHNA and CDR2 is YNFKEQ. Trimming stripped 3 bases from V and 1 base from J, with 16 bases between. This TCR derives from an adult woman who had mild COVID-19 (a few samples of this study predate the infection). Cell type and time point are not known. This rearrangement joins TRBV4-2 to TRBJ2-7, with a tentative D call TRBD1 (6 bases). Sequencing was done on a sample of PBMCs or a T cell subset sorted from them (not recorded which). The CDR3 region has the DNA TGTGCCAGCAGCCAGGACCAGGACAGCGATTCCTACGAGCAGTACTTC. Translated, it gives CASSQDQDSDSYEQYF.